This T cell receptor (beta chain) was profiled in a study of blood T cell repertoires in COVID-19. Looking at the study overall: Whether acute or convalescent, the COVID-19 samples came from the United States, Italy and Spain. T cells, B-cell-depleted T cells, or PBMCs supplied cDNA or gDNA.

V trimming: 2 bases; J trimming: 4 bases; junction bases outside the gene matches: 17. Germline V gene sequence: CDR1 ENHRY, CDR2 SYGVKD. The length of the CDR3 is 18 residues. Per the study methods: By means of reference gene primer amplification, nucleated cell counts were estimated. Sequencing was performed with immunoSEQ multiplex PCR; in TCRdb, only in-frame clones are kept and a portion is missing. Clone size and V and J calls were adopted from that table, with D and trimming inferred from the DNA. The sample has approximately 210,000 clones, roughly 86% seen once; the top ten hold roughly 4.6%.

The J gene is TRBJ2-7, the V gene TRBV10-3; 7 positions agree with TRBD1. The clonotype comes from a woman in her 70s with active or convalescent COVID-19. The material sequenced was peripheral blood. CDR3 nucleotide sequence: TGTGCCATCAGTGAGAGGGAAACGGGACAGACACGTGGGTACGAGCAGTACTTC. Its translation: CAISERETGQTRGYEQYF.